This TCR beta chain came from a study of T-cell memory formation after mild COVID-19. Overall study results and limits: CM and EM subsets held most contracting CD4+ clones; EMRA held CD8+ ones. Later expanders leaned CD4+, whereas day 15 to 85 contracting clones were balanced CD4/CD8.

TCRdb re-analysed the 5' RACE reads in MiXCR, keeping a single row per CDR3 protein. The data contain 85,000 to 130,000 distinct CDR3 sequences, about 18% of them singletons. Per germline, CDR1 MGHRA and CDR2 YSYEKL. The CDR3 runs to 16 residues. The V gene lost 1 base and the J gene lost 7 bases, with 20 bases spanning the gap. With respect to this clonotype: Its cognate antigen is unknown.

The rearrangement links TRBV4-1 to TRBJ2-7, with D possibly matching TRBD1 (7 bases). Sequences were obtained from PBMCs or a T cell subset sorted from them (not recorded which). The sequence was collected from an adult woman who had mild COVID-19 (a few samples of this study predate the infection). Cell type and time point are not known. The CDR3 DNA follows: TGCGCCAGCAGCCAAGCCGCGGACAGGAGTGCGGGGGAGCAGTACTTC. This codes for CASSQAADRSAGEQYF.